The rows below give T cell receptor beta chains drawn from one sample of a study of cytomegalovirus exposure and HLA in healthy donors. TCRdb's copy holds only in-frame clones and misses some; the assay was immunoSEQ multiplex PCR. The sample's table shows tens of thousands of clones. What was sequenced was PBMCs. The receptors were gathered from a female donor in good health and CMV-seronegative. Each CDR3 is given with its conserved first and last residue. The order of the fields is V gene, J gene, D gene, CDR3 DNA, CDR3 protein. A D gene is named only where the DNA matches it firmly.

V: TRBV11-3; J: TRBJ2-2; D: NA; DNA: TGTGCCAGCAGCTCCGCCCGGAGAACGGTCGGGGAGCTGTTTTTT; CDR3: CASSSARRTVGELFF
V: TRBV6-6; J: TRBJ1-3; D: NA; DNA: TGTGCCAGCAGTTACTCTAAGGGGAATGGAAACACCATATATTTT; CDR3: CASSYSKGNGNTIYF
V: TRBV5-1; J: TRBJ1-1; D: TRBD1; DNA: TGCGCCAGCAGCTCAGGGGGCATCGTGAACACTGAAGCTTTCTTT; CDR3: CASSSGGIVNTEAFF
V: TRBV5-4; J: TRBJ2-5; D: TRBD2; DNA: TGTGCCAGCAGCTCCGGGGGGGCCGGAGCCCCACTGGAGACCCAGTACTTC; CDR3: CASSSGGAGAPLETQYF
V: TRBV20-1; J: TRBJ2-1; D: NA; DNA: TGCAGTGCTGCCGTAGATGAGCAGTTCTTC; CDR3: CSAAVDEQFF
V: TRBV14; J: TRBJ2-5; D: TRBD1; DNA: TGTGCCAGCACAGAGGGAACAGGGGAAGGAGAGACCCAGTACTTC; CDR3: CASTEGTGEGETQYF
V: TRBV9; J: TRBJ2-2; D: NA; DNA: TGTGCCAGCAGCGTAGCTGCGGGCACCGGGGAGCTGTTTTTT; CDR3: CASSVAAGTGELFF
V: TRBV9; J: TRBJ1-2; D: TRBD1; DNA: TGTGCCAGCAGCGTAGCTGGGGACAGGGGAGATGGCTACACCTTC; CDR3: CASSVAGDRGDGYTF
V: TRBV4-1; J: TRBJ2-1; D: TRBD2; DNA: TGCGCCAGCAGCCCAGAGAGGGGACTAGCGGGAGCGCTGAATGAGCAGTTCTTC; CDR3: CASSPERGLAGALNEQFF
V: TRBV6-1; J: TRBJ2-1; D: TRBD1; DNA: TGTGCCAGCAGTGAATCCGGGACAGGCTCCTACAATGAGCAGTTCTTC; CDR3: CASSESGTGSYNEQFF
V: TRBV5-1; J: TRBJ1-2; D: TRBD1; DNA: TGCGCCAGCAGCTTGGTTCCGGGACAGGGACATGGCTACACCTTC; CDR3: CASSLVPGQGHGYTF
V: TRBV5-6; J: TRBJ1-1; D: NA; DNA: TGTGCCAGCAGCTTGGACAGGGTGAACACTGAAGCTTTCTTT; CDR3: CASSLDRVNTEAFF
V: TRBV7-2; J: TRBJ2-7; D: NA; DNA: TGTGCCAGCAGCCCCGATCGCTGGAGAAGCTCCTACGAGCAGTACTTC; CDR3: CASSPDRWRSSYEQYF
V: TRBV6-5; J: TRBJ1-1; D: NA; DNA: TGTGCCAGCAGTTACGGATGGGCGGCTTTCTTT; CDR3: CASSYGWAAFF
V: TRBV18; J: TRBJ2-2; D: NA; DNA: TGTGCCAGCTCACCGAGACCTACGGGGGTGAACGGGGAGCTGTTTTTT; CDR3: CASSPRPTGVNGELFF
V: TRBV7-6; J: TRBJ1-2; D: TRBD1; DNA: TGTGCCAGCAGCCTGGGGACAGGCGGAGGCTACACCTTC; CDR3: CASSLGTGGGYTF
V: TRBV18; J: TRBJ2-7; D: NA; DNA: TGTGCCAGCTCCCGAGACAGTTACGAGCAGTACTTC; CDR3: CASSRDSYEQYF
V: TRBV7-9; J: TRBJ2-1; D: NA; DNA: TGTGCCAGCAGCTTAGGGGAGTACCGTCCTTACAATGAGCAGTTCTTC; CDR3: CASSLGEYRPYNEQFF
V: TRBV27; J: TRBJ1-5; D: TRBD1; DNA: TGTGCCAGCAGCTCGGACAGGGCGGAGGGCAATCAGCCCCAGCATTTT; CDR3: CASSSDRAEGNQPQHF
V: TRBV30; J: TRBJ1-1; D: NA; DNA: TGTGCCTTTGGGCGGGGGCAGAGTGAAGCTTTCTTT; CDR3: CAFGRGQSEAFF
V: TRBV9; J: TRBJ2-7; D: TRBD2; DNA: TGTGCCAGCAGCACGGGGACTAGCGGTTCCTACGAGCAGTACTTC; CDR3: CASSTGTSGSYEQYF
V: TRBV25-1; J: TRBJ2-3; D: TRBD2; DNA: TGTGCCAGCAGTGAATCCACGCGGGGAGGGCGTATAGATACGCAGTATTTT; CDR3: CASSESTRGGRIDTQYF
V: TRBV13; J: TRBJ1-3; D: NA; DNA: TGTGCCAGCAGCTCCGCCCCGAGAGGGCACTCTGGAAACACCATATATTTT; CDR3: CASSSAPRGHSGNTIYF